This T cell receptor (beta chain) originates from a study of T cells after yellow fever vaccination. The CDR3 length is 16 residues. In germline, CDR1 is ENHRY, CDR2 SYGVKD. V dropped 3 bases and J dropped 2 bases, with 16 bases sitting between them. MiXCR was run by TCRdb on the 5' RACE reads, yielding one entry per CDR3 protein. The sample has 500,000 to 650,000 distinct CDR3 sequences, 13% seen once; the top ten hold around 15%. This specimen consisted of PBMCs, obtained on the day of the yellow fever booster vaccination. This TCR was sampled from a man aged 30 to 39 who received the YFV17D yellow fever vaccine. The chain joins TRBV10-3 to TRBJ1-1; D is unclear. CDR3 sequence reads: CAISEFFAGTNTEAFF. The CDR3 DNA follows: TGTGCCATCAGTGAATTTTTTGCAGGCACTAACACTGAAGCTTTCTTT.